The next 30 T cell receptor beta chains were all read from a single sample in a study of CD8 T cell repertoires and HIV-1 epitope variants. The method was immunoSEQ multiplex PCR; TCRdb's version includes in-frame clones alone and lacks a portion of them. This table holds nearly 5,500 clones, approximately 70% found once. The antigens for these receptors are not known. The sequencing input was cultured CD8+ T cells derived from PBMCs. The source of these receptors is a male donor with HIV.

This clone showed up just once. The chain is built from TRBV7-9 and TRBJ2-1; TRBD2 agrees at 8 bases. V shed 5 bases, J shed 4 bases, and the junction held 7 bases outside the gene matches. The CDR3 loop spans 15 amino acids. Germline lookup yields CDR1 SEHNR and CDR2 FQNEAQ (reference sequence). CDR3: CASSPRREEYNEQFF. DNA for the CDR3: TGTGCCAGCAGCCCTCGGCGGGAGGAATACAATGAGCAGTTCTTC.

The chain uses TRBV6-5 and TRBJ1-1; no firm D call. Per germline, CDR1 MNHEY and CDR2 SVGAGI. V was shortened by 6 bases and J by 5 bases, with 10 bases between the two germline ends. This CDR3 contains 12 residues. CDR3 residues: CASSPTQTEAFF. The CDR3 nucleotides read TGTGCCAGCAGCCCGACCCAAACTGAAGCTTTCTTT.

This rearrangement joins TRBV5-6 to TRBJ2-7, with no clear D. This CDR3 spans 14 amino acids. V was shortened by 0 bases and J by 2 bases, with 9 bases between the two germline ends. CDR1 and CDR2 (germline): SGHDT, YYEEEE. Written as DNA, the CDR3 is TGTGCCAGCAGCTTGGACAGTCAACCCTACGAGCAGTACTTC. Its protein product is CASSLDSQPYEQYF. Drawing the rest from reference TRBV5-6 and TRBJ2-7, the complete variable domain is DAGVTQSPTHLIKTRGQQVTLRCSPKSGHDTVSWYQQALGQGPQFIFQYYEEEERQRGNFPDRFSGHQFPNYSSELNVNALLLGDSALYLCASSLDSQPYEQYFGPGTRLTVT.

The V gene is TRBV5-4, the J gene TRBJ1-2; the D is unclear. CDR3 length: 14 residues. Germline CDR1 is SGHNT and CDR2 is YYREEE (reference sequence). Trimming left V 2 bases short and J 4 bases short, with 12 bases between. The CDR3: CASSLRDPLYGYTF. The DNA of the CDR3 is TGTGCCAGCAGCTTACGGGATCCCCTCTATGGCTACACCTTC.

The chain links TRBV5-1 to TRBJ2-1, with D unclear. Germline V gives CDR1 SGHRS, CDR2 YFSETQ. This CDR3 has 13 residues. V dropped 3 bases and J dropped 0 bases, with 4 bases sitting between them. In DNA form, the CDR3 reads TGCGCCAGCAGCTCCAGCTCCTACAATGAGCAGTTCTTC. The encoded protein is CASSSSSYNEQFF.

This clone was counted a few times. The chain employs TRBV5-6 and TRBJ1-3; D remains unclear. Trimming pared 4 bases from V and 1 base from J, leaving 9 bases between. This CDR3 region has 14 residues. Germline loops: CDR1 SGHDT, CDR2 YYEEEE. The CDR3 DNA is TGTGCCAGCAGCGAGACCCCGTCTGGAAACACCATATATTTT. This codes for CASSETPSGNTIYF. The full variable domain, its missing parts supplied by reference TRBV5-6 and TRBJ1-3, is DAGVTQSPTHLIKTRGQQVTLRCSPKSGHDTVSWYQQALGQGPQFIFQYYEEEERQRGNFPDRFSGHQFPNYSSELNVNALLLGDSALYLCASSETPSGNTIYFGEGSWLTVV.

V usage is TRBV4-1 and J usage is TRBJ2-1, with 7 bases identical to TRBD1. Germline assignment: CDR1 MGHRA and CDR2 YSYEKL. Germline trimming cut 5 bases from V and 2 bases from J; bases unmatched to any gene: 6. This CDR3 region has 15 residues. As DNA, the CDR3 is TGCGCCAGCAGCTATGATACAGGGGCCTACAATGAGCAGTTCTTC. Translating gives CASSYDTGAYNEQFF.

The chain couples TRBV9 to TRBJ2-7, with 9 nucleotides matching TRBD1. Germline V gene lookup returns CDR1 SGDLS and CDR2 YYNGEE. The V gene end was trimmed by 3 bases and the J gene end by 5 bases; junction bases not matched to a gene: 9. This CDR3 spans 15 amino acids. In nucleotides, the CDR3 is TGTGCCAGCAGCGCCTCCGGGACAGGGTTTGACGAGCAGTACTTC. This codes for CASSASGTGFDEQYF.

J is TRBJ2-1 and V is TRBV7-9; no firm D call. V was shortened by 3 bases and J by 0 bases, with 9 bases between the two germline ends. Germline values: CDR1 SEHNR, CDR2 FQNEAQ (reference sequence). CDR3 length equals 15 residues. The CDR3 sequence: CASSFRESSYNEQFF. The CDR3 region has the DNA TGTGCCAGCAGCTTTCGTGAGAGCTCCTACAATGAGCAGTTCTTC.

This CDR3 reads CASSYGLAGGTDTQYF. DNA of the CDR3: TGTGCCAGCAGCTACGGACTAGCGGGGGGCACAGATACGCAGTATTTT. The rearrangement uses TRBV6-6 and TRBJ2-3; 13 bases align to TRBD2. The CDR3 loop spans 16 amino acids. The V and J ends lost 6 bases and 1 base, in that order; junction bases with no gene match: 4. CDR1 and CDR2 from the germline V gene are MNHNY and SVGAGI (reference sequence).

The V call is TRBV11-1, the J call TRBJ2-1, with D maybe TRBD2 (6 bases). Trimming stripped 0 bases from V and 12 bases from J, with 15 bases between. Per the germline V gene, CDR1 is SGHAT and CDR2 is FQDESV (reference sequence). This CDR3 comprises 14 residues. The CDR3 is CASSLAGLSGVQFF. CDR3 DNA sequence: TGTGCCAGCAGCTTAGCGGGGCTCTCGGGGGTGCAGTTCTTC.

V gene TRBV21-1 combines with J gene TRBJ2-2; whether TRBD2, the table's D call, matches the DNA was not checked. TRBV21-1 is a known pseudogene. This CDR3 contains 17 residues. The CDR3 spells CASSKAGNPRGSGELFF. The CDR3 DNA reads as TGTGCCAGCAGCAAAGCGGGAAACCCTCGGGGGAGCGGGGAGCTGTTTTTT.

The chain couples TRBV5-1 to TRBJ1-1, with no clear D. Trimming pared 1 base from V and 3 bases from J, leaving 19 bases between. The CDR3 loop spans 17 amino acids. Germline V lookup: CDR1 SGHRS, CDR2 YFSETQ. The CDR3 DNA follows: TGCGCCAGCAGCTTGCTCGGCGGGGTACGAACGGACACTGAAGCTTTCTTT. Protein: CASSLLGGVRTDTEAFF.

The chain couples TRBV5-6 to TRBJ1-2; 7 bases are shared with TRBD1. Germline V gene lookup returns CDR1 SGHDT and CDR2 YYEEEE. The CDR3 covers 16 residues. V shed 4 bases and J 5 bases; nucleotides not matched to a gene: 14. The CDR3 bases are TGTGCCAGCAGCCCGACCGGACGGGCACAGGGGTATGGCTACACCTTC. This codes for CASSPTGRAQGYGYTF. The variable domain in full, completed from reference TRBV5-6 and TRBJ1-2, reads DAGVTQSPTHLIKTRGQQVTLRCSPKSGHDTVSWYQQALGQGPQFIFQYYEEEERQRGNFPDRFSGHQFPNYSSELNVNALLLGDSALYLCASSPTGRAQGYGYTFGSGTRLTVV.

In its sample, this clone was seen a few times. The rearrangement joins TRBV6-4 to TRBJ2-2; no clear D gene. The CDR3 extends over 18 amino acids. Germline values: CDR1 MRHNA, CDR2 SNTAGT. With 2 bases removed from V and 4 bases from J, the gap between germline ends came to 20 bases. The DNA of the CDR3 is TGTGCCAGCAGTGACATAGGGATAACCCCGTCGGGCACCGGGGAGCTGTTTTTT. Amino acid sequence: CASSDIGITPSGTGELFF.

This clone was detected a few times. The chain links TRBV2 to TRBJ2-7; D may be TRBD1 or TRBD2 (5 bases each). The CDR3 is made up of 13 amino acids. Germline CDR1 is SNHLY and CDR2 is FYNNEI. Trimming removed 4 bases from V and 6 bases from J, with 13 bases in between. CDR3 sequence (DNA): TGTGCCAGCAGTGCCTCCGGGACCGGCGAGCAGTACTTC. This sequence encodes CASSASGTGEQYF.

This clone was detected only once. The gene calls are TRBV10-3 and TRBJ2-5; D may be TRBD2 (5 bases). Trimming cost V 2 bases and J 5 bases, with 9 bases left between them. The CDR3 has 13 amino acids. Germline V gene lookup returns CDR1 ENHRY and CDR2 SYGVKD. The CDR3 sequence is CAISERGSETQYF. CDR3 bases: TGTGCCATCAGTGAGAGAGGGAGTGAGACCCAGTACTTC.

In this sample, this clone turned up once. The chain recombines TRBV6-9 with TRBJ1-2, with D uncertain. Trimming stripped 3 bases from V and 8 bases from J, with 13 bases between. CDR1 is MNHGY, CDR2 SVAAGI, per germline. The CDR3 covers 13 residues. CDR3 nucleotides: TGTGCCAGCAGTTACTCGAGAGGTTCGGGCTACACCTTC. The encoded protein is CASSYSRGSGYTF.

Here the CDR3 DNA reads TGTGCCACCGGGGATGGGTCAGGGAACACAGATACGCAGTATTTT. Translating gives CATGDGSGNTDTQYF. This chain connects TRBV15 to TRBJ2-3, with D possibly matching TRBD1 (5 bases). Germline CDR1 reads LNHNV; CDR2 reads YYDKDF (reference sequence). V lost 8 bases to trimming and J lost 2 bases, with 17 bases between them. The CDR3 has 15 residues. Variable domain in full (rest from reference TRBV15 and TRBJ2-3): DAMVIQNPRYQVTQFGKPVTLSCSQTLNHNVMYWYQQKSSQAPKLLFHYYDKDFNNEADTPDNFQSRRPNTSFCFLDIRSPGLGDTAMYLCATGDGSGNTDTQYFGPGTRLTVL.

This clone turned up a few times. The rearrangement joins TRBV4-3 to TRBJ1-2; TRBD1 is a possible D gene (6 bases). V lost 0 bases to trimming and J lost 4 bases, with 15 bases between them. CDR3 length equals 16 residues. CDR1 and CDR2 (germline): LGHNA, YSLEER. Written as DNA, the CDR3 is TGCGCCAGCAGCCAAGATGAGGGAGACAGGATCTATGGCTACACCTTC. This codes for CASSQDEGDRIYGYTF.

This chain uses TRBV28 with TRBJ1-3; TRBD1 is a possible D gene (5 bases). The CDR3 has 15 amino acids. Germline CDR1 MDHEN, CDR2 SYDVKM. V was shortened by 5 bases and J by 4 bases, with 15 bases between the two germline ends. CDR3 region: CASSPSSGWGNTIYF. The CDR3 bases are TGTGCCAGCAGTCCATCTTCAGGGTGGGGAAACACCATATATTTT.

The CDR3 spells CAISGGYTF. The CDR3 DNA sequence: TGTGCCATATCAGGGGGCTACACCTTC. The V gene is TRBV7-3, the J gene TRBJ1-2, with a weak D call TRBD1 (5 bases). Germline V CDR1 and CDR2: SGHTA, FQGTGA. V lost 10 bases to trimming and J lost 8 bases, with 8 bases between them. This CDR3 is built from 9 residues.

A few counts support this clone. The V call is TRBV5-1, the J call TRBJ2-7; D not resolved. The germline CDR1 and CDR2 sequences are SGHRS and YFSETQ. The V end was cut by 0 bases, the J end by 0 bases, with 10 bases between. The CDR3 covers 15 residues. The CDR3 here is CASSLGTGSSYEQYF. The CDR3 DNA sequence: TGCGCCAGCAGCTTGGGGACCGGAAGCTCCTACGAGCAGTACTTC. The variable domain in full, completed from reference TRBV5-1 and TRBJ2-7, reads KAGVTQTPRYLIKTRGQQVTLSCSPISGHRSVSWYQQTPGQGLQFLFEYFSETQRNKGNFPGRFSGRQFSNSRSEMNVSTLELGDSALYLCASSLGTGSSYEQYFGPGTRLTVT.

This chain joins TRBV25-1 and TRBJ2-3, with D possibly matching TRBD2 (5 bases). There are 15 residues in the CDR3. CDR1 and CDR2 (germline): MGHDK, SYGVNS. The ends were cut back, 8 bases at V and 3 bases at J, with 18 bases in the middle. CDR3: CASCEGLSSTDTQYF. The CDR3 DNA follows: TGTGCCAGCTGCGAGGGTTTATCTAGTACAGATACGCAGTATTTT.

The chain has TRBV9 and TRBJ1-3; 7 bases agree with TRBD1. CDR3 size: 15 residues. From germline, CDR1 is SGDLS and CDR2 YYNGEE. V was clipped by 0 bases and J by 8 bases; unmatched bases: 8. The CDR3 coding sequence is TGTGCCAGCAGCGTAGCTACAGGGGTGGCTGACACCATATATTTT. This sequence encodes CASSVATGVADTIYF.

The chain carries TRBV19 and TRBJ2-1; TRBD1 aligns across 7 bases. Per germline, CDR1 LNHDA and CDR2 SQIVND (reference sequence). The ends lost 5 bases at V and 8 bases at J; junction bases unmatched: 6. The CDR3 spans 13 residues. CDR3 bases: TGTGCCAGTAGTGGGGACAGTTACGATGAGCAGTTCTTC. Translating it yields CASSGDSYDEQFF.

The chain has TRBV6-5 and TRBJ2-1; D is undetermined. Between the trimmed V and J ends, which lost 3 bases and 8 bases, there was a span of 8 bases. The CDR3 length is 12 residues. The germline CDR1 and CDR2 sequences are MNHEY and SVGAGI. DNA of the CDR3: TGTGCCAGCAGTTATACTGGCGATGAGCAGTTCTTC. This sequence encodes CASSYTGDEQFF.

The CDR3 is CASRSTTGSGYGYTF. The CDR3 DNA reads TGTGCCAGCAGGTCGACGACAGGGAGCGGCTATGGCTACACCTTC. This rearrangement joins TRBV6-1 to TRBJ1-2; TRBD1 agrees at 7 bases. This CDR3 comprises 15 residues. Trimming at V came to 6 bases and at J to 4 bases, leaving 11 bases not matched to a gene. CDR1 is MNHNS and CDR2 is SASEGT in the germline V gene.

This chain uses TRBV19 with TRBJ2-1; D not resolved. Deletions cut 3 bases from V and 10 bases from J, with 16 bases between. Germline loops: CDR1 LNHDA, CDR2 SQIVND (reference sequence). This CDR3 spans 14 amino acids. The CDR3 here is CASSITSGLPEQFF. CDR3 in DNA: TGTGCCAGTAGTATCACCTCTGGTCTTCCCGAGCAGTTCTTC.

The sample holds a few counts of this clone. The V call is TRBV18, the J call TRBJ1-1; D not certain. Trimming stripped 0 bases from V and 3 bases from J, with 11 bases between. Germline V CDR1 and CDR2: KGHSH, LQKENI. The CDR3 contains 15 residues. The CDR3 nucleotides are TGTGCCAGCTCACCACCTGGACTGGCGGACACTGAAGCTTTCTTT. This codes for CASSPPGLADTEAFF.